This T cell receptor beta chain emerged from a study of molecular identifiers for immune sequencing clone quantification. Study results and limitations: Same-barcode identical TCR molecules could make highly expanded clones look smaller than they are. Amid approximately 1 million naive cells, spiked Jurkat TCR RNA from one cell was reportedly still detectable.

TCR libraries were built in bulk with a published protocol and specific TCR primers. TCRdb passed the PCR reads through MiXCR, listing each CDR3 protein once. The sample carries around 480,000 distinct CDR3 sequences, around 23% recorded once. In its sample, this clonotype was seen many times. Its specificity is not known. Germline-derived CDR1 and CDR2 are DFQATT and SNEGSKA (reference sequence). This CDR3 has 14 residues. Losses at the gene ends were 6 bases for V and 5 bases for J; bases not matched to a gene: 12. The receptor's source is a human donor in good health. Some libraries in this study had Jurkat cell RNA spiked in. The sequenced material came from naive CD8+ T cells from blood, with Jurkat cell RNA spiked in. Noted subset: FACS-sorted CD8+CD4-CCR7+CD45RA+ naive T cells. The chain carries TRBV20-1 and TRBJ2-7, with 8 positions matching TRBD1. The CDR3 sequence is CSAGEVGQAHEQYF. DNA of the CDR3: TGCAGTGCAGGGGAGGTGGGACAGGCACACGAGCAGTACTTC.